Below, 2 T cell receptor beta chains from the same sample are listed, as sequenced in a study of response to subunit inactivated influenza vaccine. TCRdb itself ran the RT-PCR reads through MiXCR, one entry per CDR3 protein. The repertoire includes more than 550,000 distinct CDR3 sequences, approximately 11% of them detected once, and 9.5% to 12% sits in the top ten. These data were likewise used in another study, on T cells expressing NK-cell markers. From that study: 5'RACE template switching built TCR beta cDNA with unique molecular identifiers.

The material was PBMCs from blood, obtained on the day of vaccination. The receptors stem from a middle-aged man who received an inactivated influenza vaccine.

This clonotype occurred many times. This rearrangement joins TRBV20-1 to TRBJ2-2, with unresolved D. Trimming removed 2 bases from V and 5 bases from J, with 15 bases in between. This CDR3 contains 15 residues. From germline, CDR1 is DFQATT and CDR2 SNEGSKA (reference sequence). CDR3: CSARLGAGGTGELFF. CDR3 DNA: TGCAGTGCTAGACTAGGAGCAGGTGGGACCGGGGAGCTGTTTTTT.

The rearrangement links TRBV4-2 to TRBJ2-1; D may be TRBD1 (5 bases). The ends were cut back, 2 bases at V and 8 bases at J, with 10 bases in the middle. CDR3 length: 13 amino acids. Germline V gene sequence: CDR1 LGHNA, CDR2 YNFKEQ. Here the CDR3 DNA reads TGTGCCAGCAGCCAAAATCAGGGCTATGAGCAGTTCTTC. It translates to CASSQNQGYEQFF.